The next 13 T cell receptor beta chains were all read from a single sample in a study of blood T cell repertoires in COVID-19. Assay used: immunoSEQ multiplex PCR; TCRdb lists only in-frame clones, some missing. The table includes more than 250,000 clones, about 91% detected once. The sequenced sample was peripheral blood. Receptor source: a woman in her thirties with COVID-19, enrolled during active disease.

The gene calls are TRBV4-1 and TRBJ1-2; 7 positions agree with TRBD1. Germline trimming cut 0 bases from V and 12 bases from J; bases unmatched to any gene: 16. The CDR3 is 16 residues long. Germline assignment: CDR1 MGHRA and CDR2 YSYEKL. The CDR3 reads CASSQEGGRGRMGHTF. DNA for the CDR3: TGCGCCAGCAGCCAAGAAGGTGGAAGGGGGCGCATGGGACACACCTTC.

Remarks on this clone: The junction shows a germline mismatch at one end, possibly a read error. This rearrangement joins TRBV15 to TRBJ2-3; the match to TRBD1 covers 7 bases. There are 17 residues in the CDR3. Germline loops: CDR1 LNHNV, CDR2 YYDKDF (reference sequence). CDR3 in amino acids: CATSARDSARHTGTQYF. Written as DNA, the CDR3 is TGTGCCACCAGCGCCCGGGACAGCGCAAGACACACAGGTACGCAGTATTTT.

This clone has only a few counts. V is TRBV6-5 and J is TRBJ1-1, with a possible D match to TRBD1 (5 bases). The CDR3 runs to 14 residues. The V end was cut by 7 bases, the J end by 1 base, with 13 bases between. The germline CDR1 and CDR2 sequences are MNHEY and SVGAGI. CDR3 bases: TGTGCCAGCACTCGGACACCTCAGAACACTGAAGCTTTCTTT. Translating gives CASTRTPQNTEAFF.

The chain links TRBV27 to TRBJ1-1; 7 nucleotides match TRBD1. The CDR3 loop spans 12 amino acids. Germline V gene sequence: CDR1 MNHEY, CDR2 SMNVEV (reference sequence). With 6 bases clipped from V and 11 bases from J, the junction kept 9 bases outside the gene matches. CDR3 nucleotides: TGTGCCAGCAGCCCCGGACAGGCAATGGCTTTCTTT. The encoded protein is CASSPGQAMAFF.

This chain joins TRBV5-5 and TRBJ1-4, with D possibly matching TRBD1 (6 bases). The CDR3 length is 16 residues. Per germline, CDR1 SGHKS and CDR2 YYEKEE (reference sequence). Deletions cut 4 bases from V and 7 bases from J, with 20 bases between. This CDR3 is CASSPTGGPPREKLFF. The CDR3 DNA follows: TGTGCCAGCAGCCCGACAGGTGGGCCCCCCCGTGAAAAACTGTTTTTT.

V gene TRBV30 combines with J gene TRBJ1-2, with 8 bases matching TRBD1. Germline CDR1 GTSNPN, CDR2 SVGIG (reference sequence). The length of the CDR3 is 11 residues. J was trimmed by 4 bases and V by 8 bases; bases with no gene match: 3. DNA for the CDR3: TGTGCCGGACAGGGATCCTATGGCTACACCTTC. The encoded protein is CAGQGSYGYTF.

This clone showed up just once. This chain links TRBV7-8 with TRBJ2-7; D remains unclear. Trimming pared 2 bases from V and 3 bases from J, leaving 8 bases between. CDR1 and CDR2 (germline): SGHVS, FQNEAQ. The CDR3 is 13 residues long. The CDR3 loop is CASSLQTHYEQYV. The CDR3 DNA reads as TGTGCCAGCAGCTTACAGACACACTACGAGCAGTACGTC.

CDR3 loop: CASTRGTGNTIYF. The DNA for the CDR3 is TGTGCCAGCACCAGGGGTACTGGAAACACCATATATTTT. This rearrangement joins TRBV6-5 to TRBJ1-3; the D gene is possibly TRBD1 (6 bases). Germline V gene data show CDR1 as MNHEY and CDR2 as SVGAGI. CDR3 length: 13 residues. Trimming cost V 7 bases and J 2 bases, with 9 bases left between them.

The chain combines TRBV7-2 with TRBJ2-7; TRBD1 aligns across 10 bases. V was clipped by 1 base and J by 9 bases; unmatched bases: 6. Germline V gene lookup returns CDR1 SGHTA and CDR2 FQGNSA. The CDR3 contains 14 residues. This chain's CDR3 is CASSLGDRGIGQYF. DNA of the CDR3: TGTGCCAGCAGCTTAGGGGACAGGGGAATCGGGCAGTACTTC.

This clone was observed a single time. The rearrangement uses TRBV5-1 and TRBJ2-3, with 8 bases lining up with TRBD1. This CDR3 comprises 14 residues. After removal of 4 bases from V and 3 bases from J, the junction contained 4 bases not matched to a gene. Germline V gene lookup returns CDR1 SGHRS and CDR2 YFSETQ. CDR3: CASSKRQGTDTQYF. CDR3 in DNA: TGCGCCAGCAGCAAAAGACAGGGGACAGATACGCAGTATTTT.

This clone was counted once. V usage is TRBV27 and J usage is TRBJ1-1, with 7 bases fitting TRBD1. V dropped 5 bases and J dropped 5; count of bases not matched to a gene: 8. This CDR3 has 14 amino acids. CDR1 is MNHEY and CDR2 is SMNVEV in the germline V gene (reference sequence). The CDR3 loop is CASSRDREGTEAFF. In DNA, the CDR3 is TGTGCCAGCAGTCGCGACAGGGAAGGGACTGAAGCTTTCTTT.

The chain is built from TRBV7-9 and TRBJ2-3; 10 bases fit TRBD1. V trimming: 3 bases; J trimming: 1 base; junction bases outside the gene matches: 4. Germline CDR1 reads SEHNR; CDR2 reads FQNEAQ (reference sequence). The CDR3 loop spans 16 amino acids. The CDR3, as DNA: TGTGCCAGCAGCTTCTACGGGACAGGGGGCACAGATACGCAGTATTTT. Translated, it gives CASSFYGTGGTDTQYF.

The genes are TRBV6-6 and TRBJ2-3, with 8 bases identical to TRBD1. CDR3 length: 12 residues. CDR1 and CDR2 from the germline V gene are MNHNY and SVGAGI (reference sequence). J lost 6 bases, V lost 6 bases, and 2 bases had no gene match. The CDR3 loop reads CASSQGADTQYF. The CDR3 DNA follows: TGTGCCAGCAGCCAGGGGGCGGATACGCAGTATTTT.